The clone carrying this T cell receptor beta chain has a single count. The antigen is unknown. This record belongs to a study of cytotoxic CD8 clonotypes in ibrutinib-treated CLL. Across the whole study: Response sampling came at median approximately twelve months of treatment, ranging about 6 to 36 months.

Germline CDR1 MNHNY, CDR2 SVGAGI (reference sequence). The CDR3 contains 15 residues. The J segment lost 2 bases and the V segment lost 6 bases, leaving 2 bases of the junction unmatched. TCRdb's table, derived via immunoSEQ multiplex PCR, lists solely in-frame clones and lacks some. There are 60,000 or so clones in the sample; approximately 54% occur only once, and about 14% lies in the top ten. Study-level points and caveats: Clonality went higher at ibrutinib response and then dropped back toward baseline at progression.

The chain links TRBV6-6 to TRBJ2-2; 11 nucleotides align to TRBD1. The receptor was derived from a human donor with chronic lymphocytic leukemia. The source material was PBMCs, sampled after 12 months of ibrutinib treatment. Here the CDR3 reads CASSGTGGNTGELFF. As DNA, the CDR3 is TGTGCCAGCAGCGGGACAGGGGGTAACACCGGGGAGCTGTTTTTT.